This TCR beta chain comes out of a study of blood T cell repertoires in COVID-19. The wider study: Samples came from the United States, Italy and Spain, spanning acute and convalescent COVID-19.

The method was immunoSEQ multiplex PCR; TCRdb's version includes in-frame clones alone and lacks a portion of them. This sample has roughly 210,000 clones, with roughly 84% found just once. Seattle patients were enrolled while actively infected and followed longitudinally. The V and J ends lost 10 bases and 3 bases respectively, with 19 bases between them. The CDR3 contains 14 residues. Germline V gene data show CDR1 as MDHEN and CDR2 as SYDVKM. V usage is TRBV28 and J usage is TRBJ2-7; tentative D call: TRBD2 (5 bases). The origin of this receptor is an elderly woman with COVID-19, enrolled during active disease. Sequencing was carried out using peripheral blood. The CDR3, as DNA: TGTGCCACCACGGGATCCTCCCCTGTCTACGAGCAGTACGTC. Translation gives CATTGSSPVYEQYV.